Below, 13 T cell receptor beta chains from the same sample are listed, as sequenced in a study of blood T cells in healthy people across ages. A second 7 to 11 cycle PCR used barcoded and J-beta primers. TCRdb called the 5' RACE reads again in MiXCR, with one record for every CDR3 protein. The sample carries some 760,000 distinct CDR3 sequences, 25% recorded once. These data also formed part of another study, on T cells of mothers and their children.

Sample: blood. The receptors derive from a boy between 5 and 17 years old in good health.

J is TRBJ2-5 and V is TRBV4-2; D perhaps matches TRBD1 (5 bases). V was cut by 0 bases and J by 11 bases, with 13 bases left in between. Germline V gives CDR1 LGHNA, CDR2 YNFKEQ. The CDR3 is 13 amino acids. The CDR3 sequence: CASSQDRRAGQYF. DNA for the CDR3: TGTGCCAGCAGCCAAGATCGCAGGGCAGGGCAGTACTTC.

The CDR3 DNA follows: TGTGCCAGCAGTCCCTCGACAGGGAATGAAAAACTGTTTTTT. This gives the protein CASSPSTGNEKLFF. The rearrangement links TRBV12-3 or TRBV12-4 to TRBJ1-4, with 7 bases matching TRBD1. The CDR3 spans 14 residues. The V segment lost 5 bases and the J segment 5 bases; nucleotides outside the gene matches: 5.

The sample holds a few counts of this clonotype. The chain couples TRBV27 to TRBJ2-1; 8 positions match TRBD2. J gave up 3 bases and V 4 bases, and 8 bases lay outside the gene matches. This CDR3 has 16 amino acids. Germline loops: CDR1 MNHEY, CDR2 SMNVEV (reference sequence). The CDR3 loop is CASSSVGSGVYNEQFF. The CDR3 nucleotides read TGTGCCAGCAGTTCCGTTGGTAGCGGGGTCTACAATGAGCAGTTCTTC.

The chain recombines TRBV6-5 with TRBJ2-1, with TRBD1 matching 9 bases. The end of the DNA aligns better with TRBJ2-5, so the J call may be wrong. The CDR3 is made up of 18 amino acids. The germline gives CDR1 MNHEY, CDR2 SVGAGI. CDR3 region: CASSYVLPGTGPGETQYF. CDR3 coding DNA: TGTGCCAGCAGTTACGTCCTCCCCGGGACAGGGCCGGGGGAGACCCAGTACTTC.

This chain links TRBV5-1 with TRBJ2-3; 9 bases line up with TRBD1. Per the germline V gene, CDR1 is SGHRS and CDR2 is YFSETQ. The length of the CDR3 is 15 residues. After removal of 5 bases from V and 4 bases from J, the junction contained 8 bases not matched to a gene. CDR3 residues: CASSWTGEPSDTQYF. CDR3 DNA: TGCGCCAGCAGTTGGACAGGGGAACCATCAGATACGCAGTATTTT.

The genes are TRBV7-2 and TRBJ2-1; no clear D. The CDR3 sequence is 14 residues long. V was pared by 2 bases and J by 2 bases, with 7 bases between. Germline V gene lookup returns CDR1 SGHTA and CDR2 FQGNSA. CDR3 DNA sequence: TGTGCCAGCAGCTTAATCCGTCCCTACAATGAGCAGTTCTTC. Protein sequence: CASSLIRPYNEQFF.

This clonotype was counted a few times. The chain joins TRBV7-6 to TRBJ2-5; TRBD2 aligns across 7 bases. The V gene end was trimmed by 3 bases and the J gene end by 4 bases; junction bases not matched to a gene: 5. The CDR3 has 14 amino acids. CDR1 and CDR2 (germline): SGHVS, FNYEAQ. CDR3 loop: CASSLTSWLETQYF. The CDR3 DNA sequence: TGTGCCAGCAGCTTGACTAGCTGGTTAGAGACCCAGTACTTC.

This clonotype has only a few counts. V is TRBV9 and J is TRBJ2-1, with D unclear. V lost 4 bases and J lost 2, with 16 bases in between. From germline, CDR1 is SGDLS and CDR2 YYNGEE. This CDR3 comprises 16 residues. CDR3 nucleotide sequence: TGTGCCAGCAGCCCCGACTGGTCCAGCCCCTACAATGAGCAGTTCTTC. Its protein is CASSPDWSSPYNEQFF.

V usage is TRBV20-1 and J usage is TRBJ2-1; D is unresolved. The CDR3 sequence is 14 residues long. Trimming took 3 bases from V and 7 from J, leaving 16 bases between them. From germline, CDR1 is DFQATT and CDR2 SNEGSKA (reference sequence). The CDR3 here is CSARDVARGNEQFF. The CDR3 coding sequence is TGCAGTGCTAGGGACGTCGCGAGAGGAAATGAGCAGTTCTTC.

This clonotype showed up just a few times. The chain has TRBV6-2 or TRBV6-3 and TRBJ2-7; weak D call: TRBD2 (6 bases). Trimming removed 4 bases from V and 7 bases from J, with 11 bases in between. This CDR3 comprises 12 residues. Germline-derived CDR1 and CDR2 are MNHEY and SVGEGT. The CDR3 DNA follows: TGTGCCAGCAGTTTGGGGACTGGAGAGCAGTACTTC. Amino acid sequence: CASSLGTGEQYF.

This sequence joins TRBV11-2 and TRBJ2-1; 9 nucleotides match TRBD2. Germline trimming cut 6 bases from V and 8 bases from J; bases unmatched to any gene: 11. The CDR3 is 15 residues long. CDR1 is SGHAT, CDR2 FQNNGV, per germline. The CDR3: CASRTWAGGADEQFF. Here the CDR3 DNA reads TGTGCCAGCAGGACGTGGGCGGGAGGGGCGGATGAGCAGTTCTTC.

This clonotype showed up just a few times. The J gene is TRBJ2-4, the V gene TRBV7-2; D is possibly TRBD2 (6 bases). The CDR3 has 17 residues. Germline CDR1 and CDR2: SGHTA and FQGNSA. The V and J ends lost 3 bases and 2 bases respectively, with 17 bases between them. The CDR3 spells CASSFLVFGGTKNIQYF. CDR3 coding DNA: TGTGCCAGCAGCTTTTTGGTCTTTGGGGGGACCAAAAACATTCAGTACTTC.

V and J are TRBV27 and TRBJ2-7, with unresolved D. Trimming pared 5 bases from V and 3 bases from J, leaving 29 bases between. The germline gives CDR1 MNHEY, CDR2 SMNVEV (reference sequence). The CDR3 is 19 residues long. The CDR3 nucleotides are TGTGCCAGCAGTCCAACAATGACTGCAGTCGACCAACGACACTACGAGCAGTACTTC. It specifies CASSPTMTAVDQRHYEQYF.